Listed below are T cell receptor beta chains from one sample, sequenced in a study of blood T cell repertoires in COVID-19. Assay: immunoSEQ multiplex PCR; the TCRdb copy retains only in-frame clones and omits some. The sample has hundreds of thousands of clones; under 85% are singletons. The specimen was peripheral blood. The receptors shown here come from a woman aged 40 to 49 with active or convalescent COVID-19. CDR3s include the opening cysteine and the closing phenylalanine or tryptophan. Each record gives: clone size, CDR3 length, V gene, J gene, D gene, CDR3 DNA, CDR3 protein. A D gene is named only where the DNA matches it firmly. Clone size is shown for a subset of rows, as once, few, many or a class of expanded clone.

abundance: -; len: 13; v_gene: TRBV7-9; j_gene: TRBJ2-1; d_gene: TRBD2; CDR3nt: TGTGCCAGTCGCGGGGGGCTCTACAATGAGCAGTTCTTC; CDR3aa: CASRGGLYNEQFF
abundance: -; len: 16; v_gene: TRBV6-1; j_gene: TRBJ2-3; d_gene: TRBD2; CDR3nt: TGTGCCAGCAGTGATCTAGCGGGGAGGAAGACAGATACGCAGTATTTT; CDR3aa: CASSDLAGRKTDTQYF
abundance: -; len: 13; v_gene: TRBV24-1; j_gene: TRBJ2-5; d_gene: -; CDR3nt: TGTGCCACCAGTCGGGGAAACCAAGAGACCCAGTACTTC; CDR3aa: CATSRGNQETQYF
abundance: -; len: 14; v_gene: TRBV7-2; j_gene: TRBJ1-1; d_gene: -; CDR3nt: TGTGCCAGCAGCTTTACCGGGCGGGGCACTGAAGCTTTCTTT; CDR3aa: CASSFTGRGTEAFF
abundance: -; len: 14; v_gene: TRBV9; j_gene: TRBJ1-1; d_gene: -; CDR3nt: TGTGCCAGCAGCGCTTTAGGGCAGGGCACTGAAGCTTTCTTT; CDR3aa: CASSALGQGTEAFF
abundance: -; len: 13; v_gene: TRBV12-3/TRBV12-4; j_gene: TRBJ2-3; d_gene: -; CDR3nt: TGTGCCAGCGGAACAGGGAGCACAGATACGCAGTATTTT; CDR3aa: CASGTGSTDTQYF
abundance: -; len: 14; v_gene: TRBV9; j_gene: TRBJ1-6; d_gene: -; CDR3nt: TGTGCCAGCAGCGTCACCGGGAAAAATTCACCCCTCCACTTT; CDR3aa: CASSVTGKNSPLHF
abundance: once; len: 13; v_gene: TRBV28; j_gene: TRBJ2-1; d_gene: TRBD1; CDR3nt: TGTGCCAGCAATGACAGGGCTGACAATGAGCAGTTCTTC; CDR3aa: CASNDRADNEQFF
abundance: -; len: 15; v_gene: TRBV30; j_gene: TRBJ1-6; d_gene: -; CDR3nt: TGTGCCTGGATCATTCCGGGACTCACTAATTCACCCCTCCACTTT; CDR3aa: CAWIIPGLTNSPLHF
abundance: -; len: 19; v_gene: TRBV27; j_gene: TRBJ1-2; d_gene: -; CDR3nt: TGTGCCAGCAGCCCCCTGTTGGAATACAGGGTGGGATGGAACTATGGCTACACCTTC; CDR3aa: CASSPLLEYRVGWNYGYTF
abundance: -; len: 15; v_gene: TRBV4-1; j_gene: TRBJ2-3; d_gene: TRBD2; CDR3nt: TGCGCCAGCAGTCCTAGCGGGGGCCGCACAGATACGCAGTATTTT; CDR3aa: CASSPSGGRTDTQYF
abundance: -; len: 17; v_gene: TRBV4-1; j_gene: TRBJ1-2; d_gene: -; CDR3nt: TGCGCCCGCAGCCGTCTGGTGGACAGCCGCTCTAACTATGGCTACACCTTC; CDR3aa: CARSRLVDSRSNYGYTF
abundance: -; len: 12; v_gene: TRBV19; j_gene: TRBJ1-1; d_gene: -; CDR3nt: TGTGCCAGTAGTATGTCAGGGACTGAAGCTTTCTTT; CDR3aa: CASSMSGTEAFF
abundance: few; len: 12; v_gene: TRBV6-1; j_gene: TRBJ2-1; d_gene: TRBD2; CDR3nt: TGTGCCAGCAGTGAATCAGACGGGGGGAGAGTCTTC; CDR3aa: CASSESDGGRVF
abundance: -; len: 17; v_gene: TRBV30; j_gene: TRBJ1-3; d_gene: TRBD1; CDR3nt: TGTGCCTGCTTTAGGAAACCAGGACAGGGCGGTGGAAACACCATATATTTT; CDR3aa: CACFRKPGQGGGNTIYF
abundance: -; len: 11; v_gene: TRBV6-5; j_gene: TRBJ1-1; d_gene: -; CDR3nt: TGTGCCAGCAGTTCCATTACTGAAGCTTTCTTT; CDR3aa: CASSSITEAFF
abundance: once; len: 15; v_gene: TRBV3-1/TRBV3-2; j_gene: TRBJ1-1; d_gene: -; CDR3nt: TGTGCCAGCAGCCAACCTAAGGGGGAAGACACTGAAGCTTTCTTT; CDR3aa: CASSQPKGEDTEAFF
abundance: -; len: 13; v_gene: TRBV19; j_gene: TRBJ1-2; d_gene: -; CDR3nt: TGTGCCAGTAGCCCTGGGAGGGGTTATGGCTACACCTTC; CDR3aa: CASSPGRGYGYTF
abundance: -; len: 15; v_gene: TRBV28; j_gene: TRBJ2-5; d_gene: -; CDR3nt: TGTGCCAGCAGTAAGTCCCGTATGACTCAAGAGACCCAGTACTTC; CDR3aa: CASSKSRMTQETQYF
abundance: -; len: 16; v_gene: TRBV9; j_gene: TRBJ1-6; d_gene: -; CDR3nt: TGTGCCAGCAGCGTAGAACCGAGCTCCTATAATTCACCCCTCCACTTT; CDR3aa: CASSVEPSSYNSPLHF
abundance: -; len: 13; v_gene: TRBV28; j_gene: TRBJ1-2; d_gene: -; CDR3nt: TGTGCCAGCAGGTCGGGAGGTAACTATGGCTACACCTTC; CDR3aa: CASRSGGNYGYTF
abundance: -; len: 16; v_gene: TRBV11-2; j_gene: TRBJ1-1; d_gene: -; CDR3nt: TGTGCCAGCAGCCTCCATTGGGGGGACCGGGGCACTGAAGCTTTCTTT; CDR3aa: CASSLHWGDRGTEAFF
abundance: few; len: 16; v_gene: TRBV28; j_gene: TRBJ1-5; d_gene: -; CDR3nt: TGTGCCAGCAGGGATCAGGGGTTAAGAAGCAATCAGCCCCAGCATTTT; CDR3aa: CASRDQGLRSNQPQHF
abundance: -; len: 16; v_gene: TRBV24-1; j_gene: TRBJ2-1; d_gene: TRBD1; CDR3nt: TGTGCCACCAGTGATCGGGACAGGACACCTTACAATGAGCAGTTCTTC; CDR3aa: CATSDRDRTPYNEQFF
abundance: -; len: 17; v_gene: TRBV5-1; j_gene: TRBJ2-6; d_gene: TRBD1; CDR3nt: TGCGCCAGCAGACTTGGACAGGGACTGGGTGGGGCCAACGTCCTGACTTTC; CDR3aa: CASRLGQGLGGANVLTF
abundance: -; len: 13; v_gene: TRBV6-6; j_gene: TRBJ2-6; d_gene: -; CDR3nt: TGTGCCAGCAACCGCGCGGGGGCCAACGTCCTGACTTTC; CDR3aa: CASNRAGANVLTF
abundance: -; len: 14; v_gene: TRBV6-6; j_gene: TRBJ1-2; d_gene: -; CDR3nt: TGTGCCAGCCTTAGGGGGGGGGCGAGGTATGGCTACACCTTC; CDR3aa: CASLRGGARYGYTF
abundance: -; len: 14; v_gene: TRBV19; j_gene: TRBJ1-5; d_gene: -; CDR3nt: TGTGCCAGTAGGGGCAGGGCAGAGGAACAGCCCCAGCATTTT; CDR3aa: CASRGRAEEQPQHF
abundance: -; len: 13; v_gene: TRBV28; j_gene: TRBJ1-2; d_gene: -; CDR3nt: TGTGCCAGCACGAGGTACCCTAACTATGGCTACACCTTC; CDR3aa: CASTRYPNYGYTF
abundance: -; len: 21; v_gene: TRBV19; j_gene: TRBJ1-3; d_gene: -; CDR3nt: TGTGCCAGTAGTATCCATGGCTCCCGCTTACAGGGACCCGTGAGTGGAAACACCATATATTTT; CDR3aa: CASSIHGSRLQGPVSGNTIYF
abundance: -; len: 13; v_gene: TRBV4-1; j_gene: TRBJ2-7; d_gene: -; CDR3nt: TGCGCCAGCAGCCAAGGAGAGGTCTACGAGCAGTACTTC; CDR3aa: CASSQGEVYEQYF
abundance: many; len: 12; v_gene: TRBV30; j_gene: TRBJ2-1; d_gene: -; CDR3nt: TGTGCCTGGAGCCCAGTTCTCAATGAGCAGTTCTTC; CDR3aa: CAWSPVLNEQFF
abundance: few; len: 15; v_gene: TRBV5-5; j_gene: TRBJ1-5; d_gene: TRBD1; CDR3nt: TGTGCCAGCAGCTTGGACAGGGGAAGCAATCAGCCCCAGCATTTT; CDR3aa: CASSLDRGSNQPQHF
abundance: once; len: 15; v_gene: TRBV14; j_gene: TRBJ1-2; d_gene: TRBD1; CDR3nt: TGTGCCAGCAGCCAAAGACAGGGGTCTGTCTATGGCTACACCTTC; CDR3aa: CASSQRQGSVYGYTF
abundance: -; len: 16; v_gene: TRBV5-1; j_gene: TRBJ1-1; d_gene: TRBD1; CDR3nt: TGCGCCAGCAGCTTGGAAGAAGGGGACAGGGGACCTGAAGCTTTCTTT; CDR3aa: CASSLEEGDRGPEAFF
abundance: -; len: 17; v_gene: TRBV1; j_gene: TRBJ1-5; d_gene: -; CDR3nt: TGCACCAGCAGCCAAGATCCAGACACCTATAGCAATCAGCCCCAGCATTTT; CDR3aa: CTSSQDPDTYSNQPQHF
abundance: -; len: 14; v_gene: TRBV20-1; j_gene: TRBJ1-1; d_gene: -; CDR3nt: TGCAGTGCTAGTTGGGGGGTGGTGAACACTGAAGCTTTCTTT; CDR3aa: CSASWGVVNTEAFF
abundance: -; len: 14; v_gene: TRBV9; j_gene: TRBJ2-7; d_gene: TRBD1; CDR3nt: TGTGCCAGCAGCCCACGACAGGGGTTCTACGAGCAGTACTTC; CDR3aa: CASSPRQGFYEQYF
abundance: -; len: 18; v_gene: TRBV5-1; j_gene: TRBJ2-7; d_gene: -; CDR3nt: TGCGCCAGCCGAATGGATGGGCTAGCCTACCCAAGCTCCTACGAGCAGTACTTC; CDR3aa: CASRMDGLAYPSSYEQYF
abundance: -; len: 17; v_gene: TRBV27; j_gene: TRBJ2-3; d_gene: -; CDR3nt: TGTGCCAGCAGTCTCGAAGTAGCGGCCCCGGGCACAGATACGCAGTATTTT; CDR3aa: CASSLEVAAPGTDTQYF
abundance: -; len: 13; v_gene: TRBV4-1; j_gene: TRBJ1-2; d_gene: -; CDR3nt: TGCGCCAGCAGCCAACCACAGGGCCATGGCTACACCTTC; CDR3aa: CASSQPQGHGYTF
abundance: -; len: 17; v_gene: TRBV9; j_gene: TRBJ2-5; d_gene: TRBD2; CDR3nt: TGTGCCAGCAGCGTAGGAACTGGGCTAGCGGGGGAAGAGACCCAGTACTTC; CDR3aa: CASSVGTGLAGEETQYF
abundance: -; len: 15; v_gene: TRBV5-1; j_gene: TRBJ2-3; d_gene: -; CDR3nt: TGCGCCAGCAGCTTGGTGGGGCTCCCGCCCGATACGCAGTATTTT; CDR3aa: CASSLVGLPPDTQYF
abundance: -; len: 16; v_gene: TRBV5-4; j_gene: TRBJ2-1; d_gene: TRBD2; CDR3nt: TGTGCCAGCAGGGCTAGCGGGGGGGAGTCCTACAATGAGCAGTTCTTC; CDR3aa: CASRASGGESYNEQFF
abundance: -; len: 11; v_gene: TRBV3-1/TRBV3-2; j_gene: TRBJ2-7; d_gene: -; CDR3nt: TGTGCCAGCAGCTCTACCTACGAGCAGTACTTC; CDR3aa: CASSSTYEQYF